The 9 T cell receptor beta chains listed next were all sequenced from one sample in a study of neurological immune-mediated disorders. TCRdb reprocessed the 5' RACE reads via MiXCR and lists one record per CDR3 protein. The sample records some 35,000 distinct CDR3 sequences, about 9.9% being singletons. The sample was CD4+ T cells from blood. These TCRs come from a woman in her twenties or thirties with HTLV-1-associated myelopathy (HAM/TSP).

This clonotype has at least ten counts. The J gene is TRBJ2-1, the V gene TRBV7-3; 9 positions match TRBD2. The V gene end was trimmed by 6 bases and the J gene end by 3 bases; junction bases not matched to a gene: 3. The CDR3 spans 14 residues. CDR1 is SGHTA, CDR2 FQGTGA, per germline. The CDR3 DNA reads as TGTGCCAGCAGGGCGGGGGGGATCTACAATGAGCAGTTCTTC. Its protein product is CASRAGGIYNEQFF.

This clonotype occurred many times. The rearrangement uses TRBV20-1 and TRBJ1-5, with TRBD1 as a possible D gene (5 bases). V was cut by 4 bases and J by 4 bases, with 20 bases left in between. Germline values: CDR1 DFQATT, CDR2 SNEGSKA (reference sequence). The CDR3 covers 16 residues. CDR3 amino acids: CSAMRDSLGTNQPQHF. In DNA, the CDR3 is TGCAGTGCTATGCGGGATTCACTGGGGACGAATCAGCCCCAGCATTTT.

This clonotype was counted ten times or more. The chain recombines TRBV5-1 with TRBJ1-2; TRBD1 matches 7 bases. This CDR3 spans 18 amino acids. The germline V gene encodes CDR1 SGHRS and CDR2 YFSETQ. After removal of 2 bases from V and 1 base from J, the junction contained 14 bases not matched to a gene. CDR3 coding DNA: TGCGCCAGCAGCTTTTTTCCGGGACAGACCGCCCATAACTATGGCTACACCTTC. Translated: CASSFFPGQTAHNYGYTF.

This clonotype was seen ten or more times. This chain links TRBV20-1 with TRBJ2-2, with 8 bases lining up with TRBD2. CDR3 length: 14 amino acids. Germline CDR1 reads DFQATT; CDR2 reads SNEGSKA (reference sequence). V dropped 4 bases and J dropped 1; count of bases not matched to a gene: 2. The CDR3 loop reads CSAKSGGNTGELFF. The CDR3 coding sequence is TGCAGTGCTAAGAGCGGGGGGAACACCGGGGAGCTGTTTTTT.

The V call is TRBV20-1, the J call TRBJ2-2; 8 bases align to TRBD1. This CDR3 region has 15 residues. Trimming cost V 5 bases and J 1 base; bases outside gene matches: 6. Germline lookup yields CDR1 DFQATT and CDR2 SNEGSKA (reference sequence). CDR3 protein: CSAGKDRVNTGELFF. CDR3 in DNA: TGCAGTGCTGGAAAGGACAGGGTGAACACCGGGGAGCTGTTTTTT.

This clonotype was seen at least ten times. The chain carries TRBV11-2 and TRBJ2-1, with D possibly matching TRBD2 (5 bases). Deletions cut 3 bases from V and 4 bases from J, with 7 bases between. Looked up from germline, CDR1 is SGHAT and CDR2 is FQNNGV. The CDR3 is made up of 13 amino acids. The CDR3 sequence: CASSFGLYNEQFF. The CDR3 DNA follows: TGTGCCAGCAGCTTCGGACTTTACAATGAGCAGTTCTTC.

In its sample, this clonotype was seen many times. This chain connects TRBV5-1 to TRBJ1-1; no firm D call. CDR1 is SGHRS and CDR2 is YFSETQ in the germline V gene. The ends were cut back, 0 bases at V and 6 bases at J, with 9 bases in the middle. The CDR3 loop spans 13 amino acids. In DNA form, the CDR3 reads TGCGCCAGCAGCTTGGAGCAGGCCGCTGAAGCTTTCTTT. Translating gives CASSLEQAAEAFF.

This clonotype was found many times. The V and J genes are TRBV5-1 and TRBJ2-7; D perhaps matches TRBD1 (5 bases). Trimming removed 0 bases at V and 3 bases at J, with 10 bases between. The CDR3 covers 14 residues. The V gene's germline CDR1 is SGHRS and CDR2 YFSETQ. The CDR3 bases are TGCGCCAGCAGCTTGGGGGGCCTGCACTACGAGCAGTACTTC. It yields the protein CASSLGGLHYEQYF.

This clonotype was detected many times. This chain uses TRBV20-1 with TRBJ2-1, with no clear D. There are 12 residues in the CDR3. Germline assignment: CDR1 DFQATT and CDR2 SNEGSKA (reference sequence). V shed 3 bases and J shed 3 bases, with 6 bases lying between them. CDR3 in amino acids: CSARGFYNEQFF. CDR3 DNA: TGCAGTGCTAGGGGATTCTACAATGAGCAGTTCTTC.